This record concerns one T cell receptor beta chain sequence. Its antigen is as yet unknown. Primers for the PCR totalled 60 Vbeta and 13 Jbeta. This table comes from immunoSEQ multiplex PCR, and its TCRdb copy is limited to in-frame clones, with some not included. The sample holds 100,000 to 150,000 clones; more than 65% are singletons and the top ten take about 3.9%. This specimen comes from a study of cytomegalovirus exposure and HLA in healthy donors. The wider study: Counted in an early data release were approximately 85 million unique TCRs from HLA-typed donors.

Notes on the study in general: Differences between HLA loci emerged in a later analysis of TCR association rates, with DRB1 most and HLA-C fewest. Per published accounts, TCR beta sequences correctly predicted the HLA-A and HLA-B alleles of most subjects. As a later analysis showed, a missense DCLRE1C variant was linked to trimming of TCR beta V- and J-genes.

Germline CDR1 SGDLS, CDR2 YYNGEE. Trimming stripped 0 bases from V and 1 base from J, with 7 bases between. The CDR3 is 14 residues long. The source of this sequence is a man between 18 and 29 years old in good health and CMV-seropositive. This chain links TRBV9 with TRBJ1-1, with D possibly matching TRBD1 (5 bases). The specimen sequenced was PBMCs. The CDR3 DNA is TGTGCCAGCAGCGTAGCAGGGAAGAACACTGAAGCTTTCTTT. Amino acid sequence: CASSVAGKNTEAFF.